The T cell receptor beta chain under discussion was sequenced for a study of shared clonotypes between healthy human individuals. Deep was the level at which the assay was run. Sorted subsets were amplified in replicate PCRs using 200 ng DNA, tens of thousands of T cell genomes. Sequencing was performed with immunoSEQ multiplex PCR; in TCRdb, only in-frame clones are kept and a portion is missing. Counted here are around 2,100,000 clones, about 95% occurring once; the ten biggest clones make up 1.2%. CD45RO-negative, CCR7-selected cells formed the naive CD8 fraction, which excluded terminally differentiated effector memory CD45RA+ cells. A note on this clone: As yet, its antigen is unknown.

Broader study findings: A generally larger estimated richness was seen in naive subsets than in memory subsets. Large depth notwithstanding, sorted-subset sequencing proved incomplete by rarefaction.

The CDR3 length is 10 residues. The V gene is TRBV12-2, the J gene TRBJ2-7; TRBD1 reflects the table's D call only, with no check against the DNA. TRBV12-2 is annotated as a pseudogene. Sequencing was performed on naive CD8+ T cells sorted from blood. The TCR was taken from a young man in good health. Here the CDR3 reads CASLHRHQYF. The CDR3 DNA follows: TGTGCAAGCTTACACCGCCACCAGTACTTC.